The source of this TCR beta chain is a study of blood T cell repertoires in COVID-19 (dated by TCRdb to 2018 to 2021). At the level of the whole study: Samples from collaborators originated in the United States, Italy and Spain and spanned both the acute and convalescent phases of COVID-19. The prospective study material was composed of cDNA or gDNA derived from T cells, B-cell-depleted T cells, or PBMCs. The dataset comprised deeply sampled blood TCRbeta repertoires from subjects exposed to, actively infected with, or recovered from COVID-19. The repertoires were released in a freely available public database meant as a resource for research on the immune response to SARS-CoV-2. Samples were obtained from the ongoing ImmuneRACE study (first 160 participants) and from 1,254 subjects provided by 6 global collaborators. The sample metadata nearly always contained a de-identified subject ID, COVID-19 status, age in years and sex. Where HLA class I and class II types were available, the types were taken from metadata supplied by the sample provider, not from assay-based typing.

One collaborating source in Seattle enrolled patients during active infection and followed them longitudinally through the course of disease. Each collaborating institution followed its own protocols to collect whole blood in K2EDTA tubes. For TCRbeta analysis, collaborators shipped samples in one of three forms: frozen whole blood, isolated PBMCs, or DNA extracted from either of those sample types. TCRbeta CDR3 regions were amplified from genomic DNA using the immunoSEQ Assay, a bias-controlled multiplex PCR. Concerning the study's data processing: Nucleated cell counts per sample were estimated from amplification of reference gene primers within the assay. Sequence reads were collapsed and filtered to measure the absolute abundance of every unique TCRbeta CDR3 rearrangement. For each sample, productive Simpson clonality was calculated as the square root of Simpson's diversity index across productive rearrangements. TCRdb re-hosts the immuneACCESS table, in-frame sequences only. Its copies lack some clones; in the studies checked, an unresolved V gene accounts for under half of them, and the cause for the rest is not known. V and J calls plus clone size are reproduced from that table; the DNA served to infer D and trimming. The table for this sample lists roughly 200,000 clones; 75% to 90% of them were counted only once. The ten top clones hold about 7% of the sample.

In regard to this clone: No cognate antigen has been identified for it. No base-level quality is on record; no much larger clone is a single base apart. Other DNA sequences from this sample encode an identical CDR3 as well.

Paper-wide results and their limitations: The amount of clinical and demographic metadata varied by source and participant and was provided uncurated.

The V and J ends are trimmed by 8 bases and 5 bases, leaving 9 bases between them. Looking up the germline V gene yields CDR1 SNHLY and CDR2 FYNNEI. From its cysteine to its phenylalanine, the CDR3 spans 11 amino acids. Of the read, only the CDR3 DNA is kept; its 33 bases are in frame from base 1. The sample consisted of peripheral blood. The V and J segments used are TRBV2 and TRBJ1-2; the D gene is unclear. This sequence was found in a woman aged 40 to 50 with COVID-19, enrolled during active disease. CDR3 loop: CASSERYGYTF. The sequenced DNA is TGTGCCAGCTCCGAGAGATATGGCTACACCTTC.